The clone carrying this T cell receptor beta chain was seen repeatedly, ten times or more. Antigen: not known. The data belong to a study of identical twins. General study results and limits: With beta out-of-frame sequences, excess sharing by twins was weaker. While abundant cord blood beta clonotypes carried fewer insertions, memory repertoires showed no such pattern.

Unique molecular identifiers were present on the cDNA, and a universal primer site came from template switching. TCRdb re-derived calls from the 5' RACE reads in MiXCR, one entry per CDR3 protein. Of 200,000 to 250,000 distinct CDR3 sequences in the sample, around 6.9% were seen once. These same records also appear under a second study, on yellow fever vaccine responses in identical twins.

Sample: memory (CD45RO+) T cells sorted from blood. The sequence was obtained from a woman between 18 and 29 years old in good health.

The CDR3: CASSYTEAGSAGYTF. In DNA, the CDR3 is TGTGCCAGCAGTTACACGGAGGCCGGGTCCGCCGGCTACACCTTC. This chain uses TRBV6-5 with TRBJ1-2; D is unresolved. V lost 2 bases and J lost 8, with 18 bases in between. Germline CDR1 MNHEY, CDR2 SVGAGI. There are 15 residues in the CDR3.